This T cell receptor (beta chain) stems from a study of cytomegalovirus exposure and HLA in healthy donors. PCR primers comprised 60 Vbeta and 13 Jbeta primers. Clones were read by immunoSEQ multiplex PCR, and TCRdb kept only the in-frame ones, dropping some. The profile covers over 150,000 clones, with approximately 80% appearing a single time and roughly 9.7% taken by the ten largest. This CDR3 comprises 14 residues. Deletions cut 3 bases from V and 1 base from J, with 6 bases between. CDR1 and CDR2 (germline): SEHNR, FQNEAQ (reference sequence). The receptor was derived from a man aged 18-30 years in good health and CMV-seropositive. Specimen: PBMCs. J is TRBJ2-2 and V is TRBV7-9; D remains unclear. The CDR3 nucleotides read TGTGCCAGCAGCTTTAACAGGAACACCGGGGAGCTGTTTTTT. Protein sequence: CASSFNRNTGELFF. The full variable domain, its missing parts supplied by reference TRBV7-9 and TRBJ2-2, is DTGVSQNPRHKITKRGQNVTFRCDPISEHNRLYWYRQTLGQGPEFLTYFQNEAQLEKSRLLSDRFSAERPKGSFSTLEIQRTEQGDSAMYLCASSFNRNTGELFFGEGSRLTVL.